These 15 T cell receptor beta chains share one sample of origin, sequenced in a study of cytomegalovirus exposure and HLA in healthy donors. PCR was performed using 60 Vbeta and 13 Jbeta primers. The data were produced by immunoSEQ multiplex PCR, yet TCRdb's version contains in-frame clones alone and is incomplete. The table shows 210,000 or so clones, with nearly 80% occurring only once. Sequencing was carried out using PBMCs. Receptors originate from a man aged 18 to 30 in good health and CMV-seronegative.

The V call is TRBV19, the J call TRBJ1-6; TRBD1 might be the D (6 bases). The V gene lost 4 bases and the J gene lost 7 bases, with 17 bases spanning the gap. The CDR3 runs to 16 residues. CDR1 and CDR2 (germline): LNHDA, SQIVND (reference sequence). CDR3: CASSRGQELGNSPLHF. CDR3 DNA: TGTGCCAGTAGTAGGGGGCAGGAGCTGGGGAATTCACCCCTCCACTTT.

As to this clone: This sample also contains other DNA sequences that code for the same CDR3. This chain connects TRBV4-3 to TRBJ1-1; the D is unclear. Germline CDR1 is LGHNA and CDR2 is YSLEER. V shed 1 base and J shed 0 bases, with 9 bases lying between them. This CDR3 contains 15 residues. CDR3: CASSQVPGMNTEAFF. The CDR3 DNA sequence: TGCGCCAGCAGCCAAGTTCCCGGGATGAACACTGAAGCTTTCTTT.

This chain uses TRBV19 with TRBJ2-7, with D maybe TRBD2 (5 bases). V shed 3 bases and J shed 0 bases, with 9 bases lying between them. Germline CDR1 and CDR2: LNHDA and SQIVND (reference sequence). The CDR3 is 14 amino acids. The CDR3 sequence: CASSIGEHSYEQYF. Here the CDR3 DNA reads TGTGCCAGTAGTATCGGGGAGCACTCCTACGAGCAGTACTTC.

The chain combines TRBV27 with TRBJ2-1; 8 nucleotides line up with TRBD2. The CDR3 consists of 15 residues. J was trimmed by 9 bases and V by 2 bases; bases with no gene match: 9. Germline loops: CDR1 MNHEY, CDR2 SMNVEV (reference sequence). The CDR3 DNA reads as TGTGCCAGCAGTTTAGGGGTAGCGGGAATACGTGAGCAGTTCTTC. Translating it yields CASSLGVAGIREQFF.

The J gene is TRBJ2-7, the V gene TRBV4-1; weak D call: TRBD2 (5 bases). CDR1 is MGHRA, CDR2 YSYEKL, per germline. There are 15 residues in the CDR3. V lost 0 bases, J lost 4 bases, and 13 bases lay in between. The CDR3 region has the DNA TGCGCCAGCAGCCAAGAATCGAGGGATTCGTACGAGCAGTACTTC. Translation gives CASSQESRDSYEQYF.

The chain uses TRBV12-5 and TRBJ1-1; weak D call: TRBD1 (5 bases). The V gene lost 2 bases and the J gene lost 2 bases, with 15 bases spanning the gap. The germline CDR1 and CDR2 sequences are LGHNT and FRNRAP. The CDR3 has 16 amino acids. In nucleotides, the CDR3 is TGTGCTAGTGGTTTGATAGACGGGGGGACTAACACTGAAGCTTTCTTT. As protein: CASGLIDGGTNTEAFF. The full variable domain, rest sourced from reference TRBV12-5 and TRBJ1-1, is DARVTQTPRHKVTEMGQEVTMRCQPILGHNTVFWYRQTMMQGLELLAYFRNRAPLDDSGMPKDRFSAEMPDATLATLKIQPSEPRDSAVYFCASGLIDGGTNTEAFFGQGTRLTVV.

The chain has TRBV7-9 and TRBJ2-1; TRBD2 agrees at 15 bases. With 4 bases clipped from V and 4 bases from J, the junction kept 5 bases outside the gene matches. This CDR3 region has 17 residues. Germline lookup yields CDR1 SEHNR and CDR2 FQNEAQ (reference sequence). This CDR3 is CASSYRTSGGGYNEQFF. The CDR3 DNA reads TGTGCCAGCAGCTACCGGACTAGCGGGGGGGGTTACAATGAGCAGTTCTTC.

V and J are TRBV7-6 and TRBJ2-7; D may be TRBD2 (6 bases). CDR3 length: 16 amino acids. Germline V gene sequence: CDR1 SGHVS, CDR2 FNYEAQ. The ends were cut back, 1 base at V and 3 bases at J, with 16 bases in the middle. For the CDR3, the DNA is TGTGCCAGCAGCTTAGAACGGGGGTTCAGAGGCTACGAGCAGTACTTC. Protein: CASSLERGFRGYEQYF.

The chain links TRBV27 to TRBJ1-5; 9 bases fit TRBD1. Per the germline V gene, CDR1 is MNHEY and CDR2 is SMNVEV (reference sequence). This CDR3 contains 20 residues. Germline trimming cut 5 bases from V and 0 bases from J; bases unmatched to any gene: 17. Here the CDR3 reads CASSPTPGQGPAYSNQPQHF. CDR3 coding DNA: TGTGCCAGCAGTCCTACCCCGGGACAGGGCCCAGCCTATAGCAATCAGCCCCAGCATTTT.

There are a few counts of this clone. The chain combines TRBV7-2 with TRBJ2-7; TRBD2 matches 10 bases. Trimming took 8 bases from V and 6 from J; bases not matched to a gene: 10. This CDR3 is built from 14 residues. The germline CDR1 and CDR2 sequences are SGHTA and FQGNSA. CDR3 nucleotide sequence: TGTGCCAGCCGAGCGGGAGGGCCCTCTTCCGAGCAGTACTTC. Translating gives CASRAGGPSSEQYF.

J is TRBJ1-1 and V is TRBV5-1; D remains ambiguous. Germline V gives CDR1 SGHRS, CDR2 YFSETQ. This CDR3 is 13 amino acids long. The V gene lost 5 bases and the J gene lost 4 bases, with 12 bases spanning the gap. In nucleotides, the CDR3 is TGCGCCAGCAGTAGAGGGTTTGGCACTGAAGCTTTCTTT. Its protein product is CASSRGFGTEAFF.

This rearrangement joins TRBV4-3 to TRBJ1-2; 8 bases fit TRBD1. This CDR3 contains 15 residues. V shed 4 bases and J 2 bases; nucleotides not matched to a gene: 6. CDR1 LGHNA and CDR2 YSLEER come from the germline V gene. CDR3 nucleotides: TGCGCCAGCAGCCTTCGGACAGGGTTGAACTATGGCTACACCTTC. Protein sequence: CASSLRTGLNYGYTF.

The chain couples TRBV7-3 to TRBJ1-6; 7 bases are a match to TRBD1. Germline V gene data show CDR1 as SGHTA and CDR2 as FQGTGA. This CDR3 has 15 residues. The trim removed 6 bases at V and 5 bases at J, leaving 7 bases unmatched. CDR3 sequence reads: CASSLRTGDNSPLHF. CDR3 DNA: TGTGCCAGCAGTCTGAGGACAGGTGATAATTCACCCCTCCACTTT.

V and J are TRBV29-1 and TRBJ2-7; 11 nucleotides agree with TRBD2. Germline V lookup: CDR1 SQVTM, CDR2 ANQGSEA. The ends lost 7 bases at V and 3 bases at J; junction bases unmatched: 5. The CDR3 extends over 13 amino acids. CDR3 DNA sequence: TGCAGCGGGACCGGGACTAGCGGCTACGAGCAGTACTTC. Translated, it gives CSGTGTSGYEQYF.

The chain uses TRBV11-2 and TRBJ2-3; D not resolved. CDR3 length equals 16 residues. Trimming pared 5 bases from V and 2 bases from J, leaving 17 bases between. Germline V CDR1 and CDR2: SGHAT, FQNNGV. This CDR3 reads CASSPNWRQATDTQYF. The CDR3 coding sequence is TGTGCCAGCAGCCCCAATTGGCGACAAGCCACAGATACGCAGTATTTT.